This T cell receptor beta chain was sequenced in a study of cytomegalovirus exposure and HLA in healthy donors (dated by TCRdb to 2015 to 2018). Notes on the research overall: According to an earlier analysis of around 600 of the donors, roughly 180 million T cells yielded 90 million to 140 million unique TCR beta sequences and 276 Gb of sequence data. Among roughly 400 genotyped donors of the cohort, an average of around 240,000 unique TCR beta nucleotide sequences were sequenced per donor, roughly a sixth of them non-productive. Of the 300 to 450 genotyped donors, about 80% fell in the genetic ancestry cluster associated with self-reported Caucasian donors. In a later genetic analysis, genome-wide SNP genotypes for 398 of the 666 donors were used, and that subset was treated as a discovery cohort. Rather than drawing on any new phenotypic data, the later analysis identified candidate immune exposures from TCR beta sequences and the way those sequences occurred across donors. Donor age, sex, ethnicity and CMV serostatus were compiled alongside the repertoire data. A later analysis re-analyzed previously published TCR beta repertoires from approximately 670 donors and added high-resolution HLA genotyping to study TCR occurrence patterns. An early release that covered some 630 HLA-typed donors contained approximately 300 gigabases of sequencing data and tens of millions of unique TCR sequences. Both class I and class II loci were covered by HLA typing, at four-digit resolution. The study profiled the T cell repertoires of hundreds of subjects by immunosequencing and related them to cytomegalovirus serostatus. High-throughput TCR immunosequencing, statistical association of individual TCRs with disease status, and machine learning were combined to predict cytomegalovirus infection status. Along with the approximately 620-subject first cohort, a separate validation cohort of approximately 110 different subjects was used. The number of typed donors differed by locus: about 620-630 for A, B, C, DRB1 and DQB1; about 520 for DQA1; 606 for DPA1; and some 430 for DPB1. To decide whether each TCR beta V gene segment behaved as functional or pseudogenic, an earlier analysis of some 600 of the donors relied on high-throughput TCR beta sequencing. The study aimed to test whether cataloging public T cell receptors could reveal signatures of past pathogen exposure. All discovery cohort repertoires had been generated using a single sequencing platform. Roughly five DR-DQ haplotypes were treated as single units for association and clustering because of strong linkage in the cohort. What the study reported, not specific to this receptor: A later analysis associated about 17,000 TCR beta sequences with specific HLA alleles at a false discovery rate of 0.05. Most TCR sequences were seen in very few donors, while some public TCRs were found in many individuals. A few of the identified cytomegalovirus-associated TCR beta chains were confirmed in vitro to be specific for cytomegalovirus antigens. According to a later analysis, parvovirus B19, influenza, CMV and Epstein-Barr virus appeared linked to several top co-occurrence clusters. This cohort had only TCR beta chains sequenced, and the lack of alpha or paired-chain data limited which features could be detected. In a later genetic analysis, a missense DCLRE1C variant was associated with V-gene and J-gene trimming of TCR beta chains, and the association was replicated in an independent cohort. An earlier analysis of approximately 530 of the donors showed that most TCR beta V segments appeared in productive rearrangements either about 87% or about 30% of the time, which broadly matched IMGT annotations. The study listed 150 to 200 TCR beta chains as associated with cytomegalovirus. Presence/absence analyses assumed roughly uniform sequencing depth across donors, an assumption that may not hold. Some 15 rarely observed V segments, including chromosome 9 orphons, were excluded from the earlier analysis of 550 to 700 of the donors because counts were too low. A further reported finding was that TCR beta sequences accurately predicted the HLA-A and HLA-B alleles for most subjects in the first cohort. A later analysis found that HLA-associated TCR beta chains were more clonally expanded and had lower generation probabilities than equally common non-associated chains. A cluster of highly shared sequence variants was judged likely to be a technical artifact of the sequencing pipeline. Assigning TCR associations to individual alleles was difficult when HLA alleles, especially DR and DQ, strongly co-occurred. For the cohort, immune exposure information was limited to CMV serostatus. Compared with the approximately 670-donor mean, donors in an Asian-associated ancestry cluster had fewer N-insertions in productive TCRs, according to a later genetic analysis. According to the authors, the approach could potentially be generalized to other disease states and immunological phenotypes. Some IMGT-functional V segments, including TRBV6-2 and TRBV6-3, could not be distinguished by the 87-base-pair reads and were therefore excluded. Cytomegalovirus status was reported to be diagnosed by the classifier with high specificity and sensitivity in both the original and validation cohorts. According to a later analysis, TCR association rates differed among HLA loci, with DRB1 alleles showing the most associated TCRs and HLA-C alleles showing the fewest. Because some donors lacked HLA typing at each locus, the association tests relied only on the typed subset. Correlated functional status among segregating V segments might be attributable to linkage disequilibrium, but an unknown experimental factor could not be ruled out. In a later analysis, most CMV-associated TCR beta chains were found to appear HLA-restricted, with HLA associations seemingly driven largely by CMV exposure.

Concerning this clone itself: Its antigen is currently not known. No much larger clonotype is one base removed from it; base qualities were not supplied.

The CDR3, cysteine through phenylalanine, is 13 amino acids long. The only DNA kept is the CDR3, 39 bases in frame from the first base. CDR1 and CDR2 are read off the germline V gene as MNHEY and SVGAGI. Trimming accounts for 10 bases at V and 4 bases at J, while the number of junction bases matched to no gene is 6. Receptors were amplified or captured by the immunoSEQ multiplex PCR assay. For the multiplex PCR, a mixture combining 60 forward primers for TCR Vbeta segments and 13 reverse primers for TCR Jbeta segments was used. The CDR3 region of rearranged TCR beta genes was amplified from genomic DNA with a multiplex PCR assay. The Illumina HiSeq System was used to sequence the amplified TCR beta libraries as 87-base-pair reads. The study's processing was this. Across the roughly 640 repertoires, a later analysis counted 80 million or so unique TCR beta chains, 9.5 million to 13 million of which were shared by at least two donors. Raw reads were error-corrected and collapsed into unique sequences with a nearest-neighbor algorithm that merged closely related sequences to remove PCR and sequencing errors. CDR3 sequences were aligned to IMGT reference sequences to assign V, D and J gene segments. Each retained sequence needed at least a six-nucleotide match to both a V gene segment and a J gene segment. Rearrangements were called productive when the CDR3 lacked stop codons and stayed in frame with V and J; all others were non-productive. CDR3 was defined according to IMGT convention as the region running from the second conserved V-encoded cysteine to the conserved J-encoded phenylalanine. Sequences without an unambiguous match to a single V gene segment were excluded from the earlier analysis of about 630 of the donors. In an earlier analysis of 450 to 700 of the donors, V segments were called functional above 56.7% productive rearrangements and were called segregating when the between-donor standard deviation exceeded 5%. To diagnose cytomegalovirus status from the catalog of TCR beta chain sequences, a statistical classification framework was built. In a later analysis, V and J genes were assigned by comparing TCR nucleotide sequences against IMGT/GENE-DB human TR gene sequences. In a later analysis, CDR3 sequences and most-parsimonious VDJ recombination scenarios were assigned using the TCRdist pipeline. In a later analysis, each TCR beta chain was defined by its CDR3 amino acid sequence together with its V-gene family, and reads without a unique V-gene family were excluded. As a way to deal with suspected cross-contamination and a sequencing artifact, a later analysis dropped 592 nucleotide sequences that were highly shared and had low generation probability. In a later analysis, a clonal expansion index for each public chain was calculated from normalized within-repertoire ranks of inferred template counts. A later analysis computed generation probabilities with a VDJ recombination model fitted to out-of-frame rearrangements, and checked the results against IGoR. In a later analysis, hypergeometric tests were used to score TCR-TCR, TCR-HLA and TCR-CMV co-occurrence, with a repertoire-size bias correction applied to TCR pairs. A later analysis estimated false discovery rates by permuting HLA or CMV assignments 20 times. In a later analysis, co-occurring TCRs were grouped using DBSCAN, with TCRdist sequence similarity added in when clustering inside HLA-allele-positive subsets. For co-occurrence clustering, repertoires with fewer than 30,000 or more than 120,000 public chains were excluded, along with 4 to 6 repertoires with anomalous nucleotide sharing. The table was pulled from immuneACCESS by TCRdb, which kept in-frame rearrangements only. Such tables lose some clones; where checked, under half of the loss comes from unresolved V genes, and the rest has no known cause. V and J calls and clone size are copied from that table; D and trimming were computed from the DNA. A total of about 130,000 clones appear in this sample, 70% to 85% of them only once. Clones ranked in the top ten supply 6.5% to 7% of the sample.

The cohort was made up of 650 to 700 healthy bone marrow donors. All cohort members were sampled while nominally healthy, although unrecorded immune exposures were likely present. The donor tested CMV seropositive and was one of the 289 seropositive cohort members. A peripheral blood sample was provided by each donor, and peripheral blood mononuclear cells were used for TCR beta sequencing. The Qiagen DNeasy Blood Extraction Kit was used to extract genomic DNA from the blood cell samples. Sequenced input: PBMCs. This chain joins TRBV6-5 to TRBJ2-3; the central 9 bases match TRBD1. The TCR originated in a man aged 35 to 55 in good health and CMV-seropositive. The nucleotide sequence is TGTGCCACCCTAAGACAGGGGGCAGATACGCAGTATTTT. Its translation reads: CATLRQGADTQYF.